This section outlines one T cell receptor (beta chain) sequence together with its context. The PCR had 60 Vbeta and 13 Jbeta primers. TCRdb's copy holds only in-frame clones and misses some; the assay was immunoSEQ multiplex PCR. Here the sample spans approximately 100,000 clones, about 80% being singletons. The CDR3 has 15 residues. Per germline, CDR1 SGHNT and CDR2 YENEEA. V was clipped by 5 bases and J by 3 bases; unmatched bases: 2. This record belongs to a study of cytomegalovirus exposure and HLA in healthy donors. This chain uses TRBV11-3 with TRBJ2-1, with 12 bases aligning to TRBD2. This clonotype was obtained from a female donor in good health and CMV-seropositive. The source material was PBMCs. The CDR3 loop reads CASSLAGGNYNEQFF. CDR3 nucleotide sequence: TGTGCCAGCAGCCTAGCGGGGGGGAACTACAATGAGCAGTTCTTC. The full variable domain, its missing parts supplied by reference TRBV11-3 and TRBJ2-1, is EAGVVQSPRYKIIEKKQPVAFWCNPISGHNTLYWYLQNLGQGPELLIRYENEEAVDDSQLPKDRFSAERLKGVDSTLKIQPAELGDSAVYLCASSLAGGNYNEQFFGPGTRLTVL.